This T cell receptor beta chain was sequenced during a study of blood T cell repertoires in COVID-19 (TCRdb year 2020). A note on the overall study: The collaborator samples originated in the United States, Italy and Spain and spanned the acute and convalescent phases of COVID-19. The material from the prospective study consisted of cDNA or gDNA derived from T cells, B-cell-depleted T cells, or PBMCs. The dataset comprised deeply sampled blood TCRbeta repertoires from subjects exposed to, actively infected with, or recovered from COVID-19. The repertoires were released in a freely available public database meant as a resource for research on the immune response to SARS-CoV-2. The samples were drawn from the first 160 participants of the ongoing ImmuneRACE study and from 1,254 subjects provided by 6 global collaborators. Sample metadata almost always included a de-identified subject ID, COVID-19 status, age in years and sex. Where available, HLA class I and class II types were obtained from metadata supplied by the sample provider rather than from assay-based typing. The research as a whole found: The amount of clinical and demographic metadata varied by source and participant and was provided uncurated.

TCRbeta CDR3 regions were amplified from genomic DNA by means of the immunoSEQ Assay, a bias-controlled multiplex PCR. Per the original workflow: The number of nucleated cells in each sample was estimated by amplification of reference gene primers within the assay. Sequence reads were collapsed and filtered to measure the absolute abundance of every unique TCRbeta CDR3 rearrangement. For each sample, productive Simpson clonality was calculated as the square root of Simpson's diversity index over productive rearrangements. Held by TCRdb, this immuneACCESS table contains in-frame sequences only and omits some clones. Under half of the omission traces to an unresolved V gene where checked; the cause of the rest is unknown. The DNA was the basis for D and trimming; V, J and clone size are from that table. Here the sample has approximately 210,000 clones; roughly four fifths occur a single time. The ten largest account for 9.5% to 15% of the sample.

Collaborating institutions collected whole blood in K2EDTA tubes following their own protocols. For TCRbeta analysis, collaborators shipped samples as frozen whole blood, isolated PBMCs, or DNA extracted from either of those sample types. Comment on this clone: Its antigen specificity is not known. Nothing much larger sits one base from this clone, and base qualities are not available.

The specimen was peripheral blood. This clonotype was sampled from a woman aged 35 to 49 with acute or convalescent COVID-19.

DNA sequence: TGTGCCAGCAACCTAGCGGGACCTAACAATGAGCAGTTCTTC. Translated, this gives CASNLAGPNNEQFF. Recombination linked TRBV9 to TRBJ2-1, with TRBD2 matching 9 junction bases. CDR1 and CDR2, per the germline V gene, are SGDLS and YYNGEE. Its CDR3 holds 14 amino acids, cysteine through phenylalanine. Only the CDR3 DNA stays, 42 bases, in frame from base 1. Trimming accounts for 6 bases at V and 5 bases at J, while the number of junction bases matched to no gene is 6.